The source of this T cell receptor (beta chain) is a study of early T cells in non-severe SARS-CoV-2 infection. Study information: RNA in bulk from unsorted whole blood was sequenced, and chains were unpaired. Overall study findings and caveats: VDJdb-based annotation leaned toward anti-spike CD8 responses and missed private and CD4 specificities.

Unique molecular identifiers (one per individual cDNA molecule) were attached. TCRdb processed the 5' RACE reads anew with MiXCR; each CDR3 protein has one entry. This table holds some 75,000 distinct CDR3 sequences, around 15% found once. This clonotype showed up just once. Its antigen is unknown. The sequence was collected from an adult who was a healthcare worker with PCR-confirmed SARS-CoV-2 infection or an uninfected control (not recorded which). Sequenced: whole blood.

In DNA, the CDR3 is TGTGCCAGTCGCGGGGGGCCAGGGCGCGAGCAGTTCTTC. The encoded protein is CASRGGPGREQFF. This chain connects TRBV28 to TRBJ2-1, with 8 bases matching TRBD2. J was trimmed by 10 bases and V by 9 bases; bases with no gene match: 11. CDR3 length: 13 residues. Germline CDR1 MDHEN, CDR2 SYDVKM.